The 23 T cell receptor beta chains reported below all come from one sample, sequenced in a study of vaccination and CD4 T cells after COVID-19. The Oncomine TCR Beta short-read assay sequenced DNA from cultured CD4+ T cells. Each CDR3 protein is one row after TCRdb ran MiXCR on the PCR reads. This sample has fewer than 30,000 distinct CDR3 sequences, with about 50% found just once. The antigens these receptors bind are not known. Treatment denoted: roughly ten-day PBMC culture with coronavirus spike peptide pools or control peptides (ViraFEST assay). The sample in question was CD4+ T cells from blood, cultured in vitro, obtained before SARS-CoV-2 vaccination. These receptors were collected from a human donor who received a COVID-19 vaccine.

This chain connects TRBV27 to TRBJ2-6; tentatively, D is TRBD2 (5 bases). The V end lost 6 bases, the J end lost 0 bases, and 9 bases lay between the germline ends. Germline V gene sequence: CDR1 MNHEY, CDR2 SMNVEV (reference sequence). The CDR3 length is 15 residues. The CDR3 nucleotides read TGTGCCAGCAGCGGACTTAACTCTGGGGCCAACGTCCTGACTTTC. This gives the protein CASSGLNSGANVLTF. Variable domain in full (rest from reference TRBV27 and TRBJ2-6): EAQVTQNPRYLITVTGKKLTVTCSQNMNHEYMSWYRQDPGLGLRQIYYSMNVEVTDKGDVPEGYKVSRKEKRNFPLILESPSPNQTSLYFCASSGLNSGANVLTFGAGSRLTVL.

This sequence joins TRBV6-1 and TRBJ1-2; no reliable D call. This CDR3 comprises 13 residues. The V end was cut by 4 bases, the J end by 2 bases, with 8 bases between. The germline V gene encodes CDR1 MNHNS and CDR2 SASEGT. CDR3: CASSAVLNYGYTF. In DNA, the CDR3 is TGTGCCAGCAGTGCAGTTCTGAACTATGGCTACACCTTC.

In this sample, this clonotype turned up a few times. V and J are TRBV12-3 or TRBV12-4 and TRBJ2-3; 9 nucleotides line up with TRBD2. Unmatched junction bases numbered 18, after V lost 5 bases and J lost 6 bases. This CDR3 is 18 amino acids long. CDR3 sequence (DNA): TGTGCCAGCAGTGGGGGCCCCCTAGCGGGGCGCCATCTTGATACGCAGTATTTT. It is translated as CASSGGPLAGRHLDTQYF.

This chain uses TRBV6-1 with TRBJ1-3; possibly TRBD1 for D (5 bases). The CDR3 runs to 18 residues. CDR1 is MNHNS and CDR2 is SASEGT in the germline V gene. The V end was cut by 6 bases, the J end by 0 bases, with 21 bases between. The CDR3 sequence is CASRAGLSKGSSGNTIYF. In nucleotides, the CDR3 is TGTGCCAGCAGAGCAGGGCTATCAAAAGGATCCTCTGGAAACACCATATATTTT.

The chain uses TRBV12-3 or TRBV12-4 and TRBJ1-2, with D possibly TRBD1 on 6 matching bases. CDR3 length: 15 residues. Trimming shortened V by 1 base and J by 5 bases, and 14 bases separated the two germline ends. The CDR3 region is CASSLVGGQGYGYTF. The CDR3 DNA reads as TGTGCCAGCAGTTTAGTAGGGGGTCAGGGGTATGGCTACACCTTC.

The rearrangement uses TRBV7-9 and TRBJ1-3; possible D gene TRBD1, 5 bases. Trimming took 2 bases from V and 4 from J, leaving 12 bases between them. Germline assignment: CDR1 SEHNR and CDR2 FQNEAQ (reference sequence). The CDR3 has 15 residues. Here the CDR3 DNA reads TGTGCCAGCAGCTTACGGCAGGGCCCAGGAAACACCATATATTTT. This translates into CASSLRQGPGNTIYF.

The chain employs TRBV5-1 and TRBJ1-1, with 8 bases identical to TRBD1. Germline V gene lookup returns CDR1 SGHRS and CDR2 YFSETQ. The junction had 7 bases not matched to a gene; V was cut back by 2 bases and J by 1 base. The CDR3 is 16 amino acids. CDR3 region: CASSFLLQGGNTEAFF. In DNA form, the CDR3 reads TGCGCCAGCAGCTTCCTGTTACAGGGGGGGAACACTGAAGCTTTCTTT.

This chain joins TRBV30 and TRBJ1-1, with D perhaps matching TRBD1 (6 bases). Germline lookup yields CDR1 GTSNPN and CDR2 SVGIG (reference sequence). V shed 2 bases and J shed 5 bases, with 21 bases lying between them. The CDR3 sequence is 16 residues long. The CDR3 region is CAWSLKKQGWGTEAFF. The CDR3 nucleotides read TGTGCCTGGAGTCTAAAGAAACAGGGATGGGGGACTGAAGCTTTCTTT. Drawing the rest from reference TRBV30 and TRBJ1-1, the complete variable domain is SQTIHQWPATLVQPVGSPLSLECTVEGTSNPNLYWYRQAAGRGLQLLFYSVGIGQISSEVPQNLSASRPQDRQFILSSKKLLLSDSGFYLCAWSLKKQGWGTEAFFGQGTRLTVV.

This clonotype was recorded a few times. V gene TRBV11-2 combines with J gene TRBJ1-5; no reliable D call. Per the germline V gene, CDR1 is SGHAT and CDR2 is FQNNGV. This CDR3 region has 15 residues. Deletions cut 1 base from V and 0 bases from J, with 7 bases between. The CDR3 loop is CASSLGIYSNQPQHF. The CDR3 region has the DNA TGTGCCAGCAGCTTAGGGATCTATAGCAATCAGCCCCAGCATTTT.

The chain recombines TRBV12-3 or TRBV12-4 with TRBJ2-3, with unresolved D. Trimming cost V 6 bases and J 2 bases, with 9 bases left between them. This CDR3 is 13 amino acids long. The CDR3 DNA is TGTGCCAGCAGAACTAAGCTCACAGATACGCAGTATTTT. Its protein product is CASRTKLTDTQYF.

The chain employs TRBV2 and TRBJ1-2; D not certain. The germline V and J ends were trimmed by 2 bases and 3 bases, with 13 bases remaining between them. The CDR3 loop spans 15 amino acids. The germline CDR1 and CDR2 sequences are SNHLY and FYNNEI. The CDR3 DNA reads TGTGCCAGCAGTGAACGGAAGGCACAGTACTATGGCTACACCTTC. Translation: CASSERKAQYYGYTF.

DNA for the CDR3: TGTGCCAGCAGCCCGGTATCGGGGCCAGCCTACGAGCAGTACTTC. Protein: CASSPVSGPAYEQYF. The chain carries TRBV7-6 and TRBJ2-7; D is perhaps TRBD1 or TRBD2 (5 bases each). The germline V and J ends were trimmed by 5 bases and 2 bases, with 16 bases remaining between them. Germline-derived CDR1 and CDR2 are SGHVS and FNYEAQ. The CDR3 is made up of 15 amino acids.

This clonotype appeared once. The chain recombines TRBV20-1 with TRBJ2-2; possibly TRBD2 for D (7 bases). The CDR3 consists of 14 residues. V lost 1 base to trimming and J lost 2 bases, with 8 bases between them. Germline V gene lookup returns CDR1 DFQATT and CDR2 SNEGSKA (reference sequence). CDR3 protein: CSARAGGNTGELFF. The CDR3 bases are TGCAGTGCTAGAGCGGGGGGCAACACCGGGGAGCTGTTTTTT.

The chain joins TRBV19 to TRBJ2-7, with TRBD1 matching 9 bases. The CDR3 contains 13 residues. The germline V gene has CDR1 LNHDA and CDR2 SQIVND (reference sequence). The J segment lost 3 bases and the V segment lost 7 bases, leaving 4 bases of the junction unmatched. The CDR3 is CASTPGQGYEQYF. CDR3 nucleotide sequence: TGTGCCAGTACCCCGGGACAGGGCTACGAGCAGTACTTC. The full variable domain, in which reference TRBV19 and TRBJ2-7 provide the parts outside the CDR3, is DGGITQSPKYLFRKEGQNVTLSCEQNLNHDAMYWYRQDPGQGLRLIYYSQIVNDFQKGDIAEGYSVSREKKESFPLTVTSAQKNPTAFYLCASTPGQGYEQYFGPGTRLTVT.

The chain couples TRBV5-1 to TRBJ1-6, with unresolved D. V lost 0 bases and J lost 16, with 14 bases in between. The germline CDR1 and CDR2 sequences are SGHRS and YFSETQ. This CDR3 has 13 residues. CDR3 nucleotide sequence: TGCGCCAGCAGCTTGGATGTCGAAGGATCTCTCCACTTT. This sequence encodes CASSLDVEGSLHF.

The chain carries TRBV24-1 and TRBJ2-7, with 9 bases identical to TRBD1. The V gene's germline CDR1 is KGHDR and CDR2 SFDVKD. The trim removed 6 bases at V and 5 bases at J, leaving 7 bases unmatched. CDR3 length: 14 residues. The CDR3 is CATSPGQGLHEQYF. CDR3 nucleotide sequence: TGTGCCACCAGTCCGGGACAGGGCCTCCACGAGCAGTACTTC.

The rearrangement uses TRBV6-1 and TRBJ1-1; TRBD1 is a possible D gene (6 bases). CDR3 length: 13 residues. Trimming cost V 5 bases and J 0 bases, with 7 bases left between them. Germline CDR1 reads MNHNS; CDR2 reads SASEGT. CDR3 DNA sequence: TGTGCCAGCAGTAGGGGGGTGAACACTGAAGCTTTCTTT. The encoded protein is CASSRGVNTEAFF.

This sequence joins TRBV29-1 and TRBJ2-1; TRBD2 aligns across 12 bases. Germline lookup yields CDR1 SQVTM and CDR2 ANQGSEA. The CDR3 length is 15 residues. The ends lost 3 bases at V and 9 bases at J; junction bases unmatched: 9. The CDR3 spells CSVDPSGGARGEQFF. The CDR3 DNA sequence: TGCAGCGTTGACCCTAGCGGGGGGGCCAGGGGTGAGCAGTTCTTC.

In its sample, this clonotype was seen a few times. V is TRBV6-5 and J is TRBJ2-3; D unclear. Germline V CDR1 and CDR2: MNHEY, SVGAGI. Trimming shortened V by 2 bases and J by 0 bases, and 9 bases separated the two germline ends. The CDR3 covers 15 residues. CDR3 in DNA: TGTGCCAGCAGTTACCGGTTCGGGAGCACAGATACGCAGTATTTT. It encodes CASSYRFGSTDTQYF.

V is TRBV7-2 and J is TRBJ1-2, with 10 positions matching TRBD1. The CDR3 contains 16 residues. Germline V lookup: CDR1 SGHTA, CDR2 FQGNSA. V shed 4 bases and J 8 bases; nucleotides not matched to a gene: 13. The CDR3 is CASSYRQGAPYEGYTF. The DNA of the CDR3 is TGTGCCAGCAGCTACCGACAGGGGGCCCCTTACGAGGGCTACACCTTC.

The chain joins TRBV6-1 to TRBJ1-1, with no clear D. Germline V CDR1 and CDR2: MNHNS, SASEGT. This CDR3 is 13 amino acids long. The V gene lost 6 bases and the J gene lost 2 bases, with 10 bases spanning the gap. The CDR3 sequence is CASSLDGNTEAFF. The CDR3 DNA sequence: TGTGCCAGCAGCTTGGACGGAAACACTGAAGCTTTCTTT.

The rearrangement uses TRBV20-1 and TRBJ1-1; the D gene is possibly TRBD1 (6 bases). V lost 0 bases, J lost 1 base, and 12 bases lay in between. The germline gives CDR1 DFQATT, CDR2 SNEGSKA (reference sequence). The CDR3 is 15 residues long. The CDR3: CSARETGFKNTEAFF. The CDR3 DNA sequence: TGCAGTGCTAGAGAAACAGGGTTTAAGAACACTGAAGCTTTCTTT.

The CDR3 is CATSDSGQGAFQPQHF. The CDR3 bases are TGTGCCACCAGTGATTCGGGGCAGGGGGCGTTTCAGCCCCAGCATTTT. This chain connects TRBV24-1 to TRBJ1-5, with 8 bases lining up with TRBD1. V was pared by 2 bases and J by 6 bases, with 8 bases of the junction left unmatched. Looked up from germline, CDR1 is KGHDR and CDR2 is SFDVKD. This CDR3 has 16 amino acids.